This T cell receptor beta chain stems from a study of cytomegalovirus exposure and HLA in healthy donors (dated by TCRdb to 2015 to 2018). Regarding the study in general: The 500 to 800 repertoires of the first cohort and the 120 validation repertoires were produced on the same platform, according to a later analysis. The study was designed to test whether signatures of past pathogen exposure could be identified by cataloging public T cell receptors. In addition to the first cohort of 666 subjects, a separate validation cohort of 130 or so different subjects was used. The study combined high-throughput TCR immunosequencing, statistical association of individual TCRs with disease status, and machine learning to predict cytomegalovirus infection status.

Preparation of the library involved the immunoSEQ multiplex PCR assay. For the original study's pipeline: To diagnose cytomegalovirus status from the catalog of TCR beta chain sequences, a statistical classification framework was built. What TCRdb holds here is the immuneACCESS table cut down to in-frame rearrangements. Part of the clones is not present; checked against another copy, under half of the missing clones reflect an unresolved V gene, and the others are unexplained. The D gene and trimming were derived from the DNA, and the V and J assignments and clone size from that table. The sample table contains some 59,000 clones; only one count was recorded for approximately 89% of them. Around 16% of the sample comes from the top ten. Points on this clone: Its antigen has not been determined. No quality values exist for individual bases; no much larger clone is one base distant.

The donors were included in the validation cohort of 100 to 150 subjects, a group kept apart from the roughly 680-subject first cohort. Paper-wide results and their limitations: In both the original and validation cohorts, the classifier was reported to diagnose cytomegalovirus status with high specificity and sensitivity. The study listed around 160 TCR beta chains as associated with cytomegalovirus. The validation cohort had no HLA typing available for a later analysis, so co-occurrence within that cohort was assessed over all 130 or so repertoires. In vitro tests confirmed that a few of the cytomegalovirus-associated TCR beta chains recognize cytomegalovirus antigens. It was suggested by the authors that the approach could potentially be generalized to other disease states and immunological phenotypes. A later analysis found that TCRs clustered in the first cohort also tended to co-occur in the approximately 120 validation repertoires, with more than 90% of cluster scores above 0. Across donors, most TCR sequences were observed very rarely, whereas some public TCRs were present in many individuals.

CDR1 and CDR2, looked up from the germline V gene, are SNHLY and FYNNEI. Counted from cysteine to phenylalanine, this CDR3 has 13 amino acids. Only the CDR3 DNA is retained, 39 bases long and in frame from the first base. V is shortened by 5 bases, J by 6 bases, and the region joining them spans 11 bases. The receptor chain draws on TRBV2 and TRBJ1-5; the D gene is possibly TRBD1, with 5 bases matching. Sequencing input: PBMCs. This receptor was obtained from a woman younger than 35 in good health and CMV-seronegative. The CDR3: CASSPGEGQPQHF. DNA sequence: TGTGCCAGCAGTCCGGGGGAAGGTCAGCCCCAGCATTTT.